These T cell receptor beta chains were read from a single sample in a study of blood T cell repertoires in COVID-19. The data were produced by immunoSEQ multiplex PCR, yet TCRdb's version contains in-frame clones alone and is incomplete. The table lists 150,000 or so clones, about 75% of them singletons. The sequencing sample was made of PBMCs or T cells enriched from blood (not recorded which). The receptors were sampled from a woman aged 50 to 60 who had recovered from COVID-19. CDR3s include the opening cysteine and the closing phenylalanine or tryptophan. Fields, in order: V gene, clone size, D gene, J gene, CDR3 protein, CDR3 DNA. D genes are given only for firm matches. Size is stated for part of the rows, as once, few or many counts, or as a class when the clone is expanded.

TRBV12-3/TRBV12-4	-	-	TRBJ2-3	CASGQGNTDTQYF	TGTGCCAGCGGGCAGGGAAACACAGATACGCAGTATTTT
TRBV19	-	TRBD2	TRBJ2-7	CASGPRTSERSAAYEQYF	TGTGCCAGTGGTCCTCGGACTAGCGAGAGGTCCGCTGCCTACGAGCAGTACTTC
TRBV9	-	TRBD1	TRBJ1-6	CASSPHNSGQGAKAPLHF	TGTGCCAGCAGCCCACATAACTCGGGACAGGGGGCGAAGGCACCCCTCCACTTT
TRBV6-5	-	TRBD1	TRBJ1-6	CASTYIGGVSPLHF	TGTGCCAGCACCTACATAGGGGGCGTTTCACCCCTCCACTTT
TRBV28	few	-	TRBJ1-6	CASSLTRGASNSPLHF	TGTGCCAGCAGTTTAACCCGGGGGGCGAGTAATTCACCCCTCCACTTT
TRBV28	-	TRBD1	TRBJ1-5	CASSFLPGQGKLGNQPQHF	TGTGCCAGCAGTTTTCTACCGGGACAGGGAAAGTTGGGCAATCAGCCCCAGCATTTT
TRBV19	-	-	TRBJ1-5	CASSITVSNQPQHF	TGTGCCAGTAGTATAACAGTTAGCAATCAGCCCCAGCATTTT
TRBV7-2	-	TRBD1	TRBJ2-7	CASSQTGTSEQYF	TGTGCCAGCAGCCAGACAGGGACATCCGAGCAGTACTTC
TRBV4-2	many	TRBD2	TRBJ2-3	CASSLLGTSGAGGFTDTQYF	TGTGCCAGCAGCTTATTGGGGACTAGCGGGGCGGGGGGCTTCACAGATACGCAGTATTTT
TRBV29-1	-	-	TRBJ2-7	CSAVGGGEQYF	TGCAGCGCCGTGGGGGGTGGCGAGCAGTACTTC
TRBV6-5	-	-	TRBJ2-7	CASSYSGGSSYEQYF	TGTGCCAGCAGTTACTCGGGGGGAAGCTCCTACGAGCAGTACTTC
TRBV10-2	few	-	TRBJ1-1	CASSEPGEPNTEAFF	TGCGCCAGCAGTGAACCGGGGGAGCCAAACACTGAAGCTTTCTTT
TRBV13	-	TRBD2	TRBJ2-5	CASSTPLAGGSETQYF	TGTGCCAGCAGCACCCCACTAGCGGGAGGTTCGGAGACCCAGTACTTC
TRBV5-1	-	TRBD1	TRBJ2-6	CASSLEGQGFSGANVLTF	TGCGCCAGCAGCTTGGAAGGACAGGGGTTCTCTGGGGCCAACGTCCTGACTTTC
TRBV10-3	-	-	TRBJ1-1	CAISEWAGNTEAFF	TGTGCCATCAGTGAGTGGGCGGGCAACACTGAAGCTTTCTTT
TRBV9	-	TRBD1	TRBJ1-6	CASSPGQVLNSPLHF	TGTGCCAGCAGCCCAGGACAGGTTCTCAATTCACCCCTCCACTTT
TRBV11-1	-	-	TRBJ2-2	CASSLHSADTGELFF	TGTGCCAGCAGCTTACACTCCGCGGACACCGGGGAGCTGTTTTTT
TRBV5-4	-	-	TRBJ2-1	CASSLMGGAGKSEQFF	TGTGCCAGCAGCCTAATGGGGGGGGCCGGTAAGAGTGAGCAGTTCTTC
TRBV11-2	-	TRBD1	TRBJ1-5	CASITPAGQGGANQPQHF	TGTGCCAGCATCACCCCAGCGGGACAGGGGGGGGCCAATCAGCCCCAGCATTTT
TRBV3-1/TRBV3-2	-	TRBD1	TRBJ2-1	CASSLRDRGVRSYNEQFF	TGTGCCAGCAGCCTCCGGGACAGGGGCGTTAGGTCCTACAATGAGCAGTTCTTC
TRBV19	-	TRBD1	TRBJ1-5	CASSLDRVQPQHF	TGTGCCAGTAGTTTGGACAGGGTTCAGCCCCAGCATTTT
TRBV19	-	-	TRBJ2-7	CASSIRAGASGEQYF	TGTGCCAGTAGTATTCGGGCAGGGGCCTCGGGCGAGCAGTACTTC
TRBV28	once	-	TRBJ1-1	CASTPGDRRGEAFF	TGTGCCAGCACCCCGGGGGATAGGCGAGGTGAAGCTTTCTTT
TRBV9	-	-	TRBJ1-6	CASSRGDTNSPLHF	TGTGCCAGCAGCCGGGGGGACACGAATTCACCCCTCCACTTT
TRBV2	-	TRBD1	TRBJ1-5	CASSVQGANQPQHF	TGTGCCAGCAGCGTACAGGGGGCTAATCAGCCCCAGCATTTT
TRBV5-1	once	-	TRBJ1-6	CASSATGMRDSPLHF	TGCGCCAGCAGCGCGACGGGTATGCGGGATTCACCCCTCCACTTT
TRBV19	-	TRBD1	TRBJ1-6	CASSMQTGTNSPLHF	TGTGCCAGTAGTATGCAGACAGGGACCAATTCACCCCTCCACTTT
TRBV24-1	-	-	TRBJ2-3	CATSGGSTDTQYF	TGTGCCACCAGTGGTGGGAGTACAGATACGCAGTATTTT
TRBV30	-	TRBD1	TRBJ1-2	CAWSVGLLGTGNGYTF	TGTGCCTGGAGTGTTGGGTTACTCGGGACAGGGAATGGCTACACCTTC
TRBV2	many	-	TRBJ2-5	CASSDISGLGSETQYF	TGTGCCAGCAGTGACATAAGCGGCCTGGGGTCGGAGACCCAGTACTTC
TRBV7-9	few	-	TRBJ2-1	CASSGSVSYNEQFF	TGTGCCAGCAGCGGCAGCGTCTCCTACAATGAGCAGTTCTTC
TRBV5-1	-	TRBD1	TRBJ1-3	CASSGWDRSSGNTIYF	TGCGCCAGCAGCGGCTGGGACAGGAGCTCTGGAAACACCATATATTTT
TRBV7-9	-	-	TRBJ2-1	CASSFTSSYNEQFF	TGTGCCAGCAGCTTTACGAGCTCCTACAATGAGCAGTTCTTC
TRBV7-2	-	TRBD2	TRBJ2-1	CASSYGLAGGVDEQFF	TGTGCCAGCAGCTACGGACTAGCGGGAGGCGTCGATGAGCAGTTCTTC
TRBV5-4	-	-	TRBJ2-7	CASSLRQGRGEQYF	TGTGCCAGCAGCTTGCGGCAGGGGCGCGGCGAGCAGTACTTC
TRBV12-3/TRBV12-4	few	-	TRBJ2-7	CASSPRYEQYF	TGTGCCAGCAGTCCTCGCTACGAGCAGTACTTC
TRBV5-6	-	-	TRBJ2-7	CASSLAAYEQYF	TGTGCCAGCAGCTTGGCAGCCTACGAGCAGTACTTC
TRBV10-3	-	-	TRBJ2-1	CAISGTGNYNEQFF	TGTGCCATCAGTGGCACGGGGAATTACAATGAGCAGTTCTTC
TRBV21-1	-	-	TRBJ2-5	CASSKGTGGRETQYF	TGTGCCAGCAGCAAAGGAACGGGGGGCCGGGAGACCCAGTACTTC